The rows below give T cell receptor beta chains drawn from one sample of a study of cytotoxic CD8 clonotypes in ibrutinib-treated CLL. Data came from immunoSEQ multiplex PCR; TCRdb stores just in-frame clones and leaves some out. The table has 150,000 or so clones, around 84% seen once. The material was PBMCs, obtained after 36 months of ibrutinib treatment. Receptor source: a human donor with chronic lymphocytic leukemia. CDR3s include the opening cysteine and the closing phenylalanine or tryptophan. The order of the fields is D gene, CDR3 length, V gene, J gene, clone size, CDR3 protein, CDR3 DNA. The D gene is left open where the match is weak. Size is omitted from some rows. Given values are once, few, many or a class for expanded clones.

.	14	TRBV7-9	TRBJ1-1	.	CASSRAVGNTEAFF	TGTGCCAGCAGCCGGGCCGTTGGGAACACTGAAGCTTTCTTT
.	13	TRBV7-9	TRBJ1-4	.	CASTGTSGEKLFF	TGTGCCAGCACGGGGACGTCTGGTGAAAAACTGTTTTTT
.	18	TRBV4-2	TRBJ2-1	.	CASSQSSVAELPYNEQFF	TGTGCCAGCAGCCAATCATCAGTAGCGGAACTACCCTACAATGAGCAGTTCTTC
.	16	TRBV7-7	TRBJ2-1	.	CASSLEVGSSYNEQFF	TGTGCCAGCAGCTTAGAGGTCGGGAGCTCCTACAATGAGCAGTTCTTC
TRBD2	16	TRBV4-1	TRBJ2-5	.	CASSEAPSGGWETQYF	TGCGCCAGCAGCGAAGCCCCTAGCGGGGGGTGGGAGACCCAGTACTTC
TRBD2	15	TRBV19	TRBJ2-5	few	CASSAPLAGAETQYF	TGTGCCAGTAGTGCCCCACTAGCGGGAGCTGAGACCCAGTACTTC
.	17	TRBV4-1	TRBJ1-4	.	CASSQEGSRRPNEKLFF	TGCGCCAGCAGCCAAGAGGGATCAAGGCGCCCTAATGAAAAACTGTTTTTT
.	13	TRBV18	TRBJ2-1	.	CASSPTTSNEQFF	TGTGCCAGCTCACCTACCACTTCAAATGAGCAGTTCTTC
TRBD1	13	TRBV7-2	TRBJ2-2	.	CASSLQGSGELFF	TGTGCCAGCAGCCTACAGGGGTCCGGGGAGCTGTTTTTT
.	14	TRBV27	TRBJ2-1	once	CASSLLGAYNEQFF	TGTGCCAGCAGTTTATTGGGGGCGTACAATGAGCAGTTCTTC
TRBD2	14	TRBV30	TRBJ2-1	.	CAWTGLERNNEQFF	TGTGCCTGGACCGGACTAGAGAGAAACAATGAGCAGTTCTTC
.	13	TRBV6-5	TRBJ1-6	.	CASSPGVNSPLHF	TGTGCCAGCAGCCCAGGCGTAAATTCACCCCTCCACTTT
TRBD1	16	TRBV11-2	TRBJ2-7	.	CASSVNPGQVYYEQYF	TGTGCCAGCAGCGTCAATCCGGGACAGGTTTACTACGAGCAGTACTTC
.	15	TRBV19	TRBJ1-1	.	CASIGRGGTNTEAFF	TGTGCCAGTATTGGGAGGGGGGGTACGAACACTGAAGCTTTCTTT
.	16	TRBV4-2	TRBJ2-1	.	CASSQDVWQVYNEQFF	TGTGCCAGCAGCCAAGATGTATGGCAGGTATACAATGAGCAGTTCTTC
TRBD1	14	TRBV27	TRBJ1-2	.	CASSLDRGGLGYTF	TGTGCCAGCAGCCTCGACAGGGGGGGCCTGGGCTACACCTTC
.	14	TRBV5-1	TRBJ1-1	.	CASSWGRRGTEAFF	TGCGCCAGCAGCTGGGGACGCCGGGGCACTGAAGCTTTCTTT
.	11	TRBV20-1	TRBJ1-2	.	CSASNLYGYTF	TGCAGTGCTTCAAATCTCTATGGCTACACCTTC
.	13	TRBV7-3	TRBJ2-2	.	CASSSTYTGELFF	TGTGCCAGCAGCTCGACCTACACCGGGGAGCTGTTTTTT
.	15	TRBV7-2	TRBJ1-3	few	CASSIIRATGNTIYF	TGTGCCAGCAGCATTATCAGGGCAACTGGAAACACCATATATTTT
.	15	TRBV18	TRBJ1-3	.	CASSPSAGSGNTIYF	TGTGCCAGCTCACCAAGCGCTGGGTCTGGAAACACCATATATTTT
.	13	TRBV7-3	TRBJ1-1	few	CASSRQPGLEAFF	TGTGCCAGCAGCCGACAACCAGGTCTTGAAGCTTTCTTT
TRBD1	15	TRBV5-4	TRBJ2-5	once	CASSPGTGDQETQYF	TGTGCCAGCAGCCCCGGGACAGGTGACCAAGAGACCCAGTACTTC
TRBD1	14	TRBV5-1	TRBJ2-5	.	CASSLRTGLETQYF	TGCGCCAGCAGCTTGAGGACAGGCCTTGAGACCCAGTACTTC
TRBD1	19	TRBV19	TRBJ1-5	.	CASSKLLGQNFIANQPQHF	TGTGCCAGCTCAAAACTACTGGGACAGAACTTTATAGCAAATCAGCCCCAGCATTTT
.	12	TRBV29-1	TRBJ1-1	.	CSLSPGNTEAFF	TGCAGCTTATCCCCCGGGAACACTGAAGCTTTCTTT
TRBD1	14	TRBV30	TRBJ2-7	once	CAWSVLQGAGEQYF	TGTGCCTGGAGTGTCCTCCAGGGGGCAGGCGAGCAGTACTTC
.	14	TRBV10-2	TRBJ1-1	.	CASSEFPGAREAFF	TGCGCCAGCAGTGAGTTCCCGGGGGCGCGGGAAGCTTTCTTT
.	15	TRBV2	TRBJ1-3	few	CASKVWARGYDTIYF	TGTGCCAGCAAGGTCTGGGCCAGGGGTTATGACACCATATATTTT
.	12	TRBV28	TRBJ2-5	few	CASRPHLATQYF	TGTGCCAGCAGACCTCATCTAGCGACCCAGTACTTC
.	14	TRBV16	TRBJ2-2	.	CASSQSSRTGELFF	TGTGCCAGCAGCCAATCGTCCAGAACCGGGGAGCTGTTTTTT
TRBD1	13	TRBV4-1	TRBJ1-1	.	CASSLYRGGEAFF	TGCGCCAGCAGCCTCTACAGGGGGGGAGAAGCTTTCTTT
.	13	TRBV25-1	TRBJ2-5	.	CASSARGGETQYF	TGTGCCAGCAGTGCTCGCGGTGGGGAGACCCAGTACTTC
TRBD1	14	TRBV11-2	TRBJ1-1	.	CASSFNPQGTEAFF	TGTGCCAGCAGCTTCAACCCACAGGGGACTGAAGCTTTCTTT
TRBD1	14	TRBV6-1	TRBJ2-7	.	CASSEAGTDYEQYF	TGTGCCAGCAGTGAAGCAGGGACAGACTACGAGCAGTACTTC
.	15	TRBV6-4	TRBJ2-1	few	CASSLQPGPYNEQFF	TGTGCCAGCAGCCTCCAACCGGGGCCCTACAATGAGCAGTTCTTC
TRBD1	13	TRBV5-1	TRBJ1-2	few	CASSSDRGYGYTF	TGCGCCAGCAGCTCGGACAGGGGATATGGCTACACCTTC
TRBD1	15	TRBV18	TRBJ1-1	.	CASSPRDRGNTEAFF	TGTGCCAGCTCACCCCGGGACAGGGGGAACACTGAAGCTTTCTTT
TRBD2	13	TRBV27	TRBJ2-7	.	CASSRTSVYEQYF	TGTGCCAGCAGCCGGACTAGCGTTTACGAGCAGTACTTC
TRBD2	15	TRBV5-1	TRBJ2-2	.	CASSPGGHQTGELFF	TGCGCCAGCAGCCCGGGGGGTCATCAGACCGGGGAGCTGTTTTTT
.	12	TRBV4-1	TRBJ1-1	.	CASSRTLGRAFF	TGCGCCAGCAGCCGGACTCTAGGGCGGGCTTTCTTT
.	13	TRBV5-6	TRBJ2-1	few	CASSLVTGGEQFF	TGTGCCAGCAGCTTGGTAACAGGCGGTGAGCAGTTCTTC
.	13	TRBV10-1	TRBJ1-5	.	CASSVTRDQPQHF	TGCGCCAGCAGTGTAACTCGGGATCAGCCCCAGCATTTT